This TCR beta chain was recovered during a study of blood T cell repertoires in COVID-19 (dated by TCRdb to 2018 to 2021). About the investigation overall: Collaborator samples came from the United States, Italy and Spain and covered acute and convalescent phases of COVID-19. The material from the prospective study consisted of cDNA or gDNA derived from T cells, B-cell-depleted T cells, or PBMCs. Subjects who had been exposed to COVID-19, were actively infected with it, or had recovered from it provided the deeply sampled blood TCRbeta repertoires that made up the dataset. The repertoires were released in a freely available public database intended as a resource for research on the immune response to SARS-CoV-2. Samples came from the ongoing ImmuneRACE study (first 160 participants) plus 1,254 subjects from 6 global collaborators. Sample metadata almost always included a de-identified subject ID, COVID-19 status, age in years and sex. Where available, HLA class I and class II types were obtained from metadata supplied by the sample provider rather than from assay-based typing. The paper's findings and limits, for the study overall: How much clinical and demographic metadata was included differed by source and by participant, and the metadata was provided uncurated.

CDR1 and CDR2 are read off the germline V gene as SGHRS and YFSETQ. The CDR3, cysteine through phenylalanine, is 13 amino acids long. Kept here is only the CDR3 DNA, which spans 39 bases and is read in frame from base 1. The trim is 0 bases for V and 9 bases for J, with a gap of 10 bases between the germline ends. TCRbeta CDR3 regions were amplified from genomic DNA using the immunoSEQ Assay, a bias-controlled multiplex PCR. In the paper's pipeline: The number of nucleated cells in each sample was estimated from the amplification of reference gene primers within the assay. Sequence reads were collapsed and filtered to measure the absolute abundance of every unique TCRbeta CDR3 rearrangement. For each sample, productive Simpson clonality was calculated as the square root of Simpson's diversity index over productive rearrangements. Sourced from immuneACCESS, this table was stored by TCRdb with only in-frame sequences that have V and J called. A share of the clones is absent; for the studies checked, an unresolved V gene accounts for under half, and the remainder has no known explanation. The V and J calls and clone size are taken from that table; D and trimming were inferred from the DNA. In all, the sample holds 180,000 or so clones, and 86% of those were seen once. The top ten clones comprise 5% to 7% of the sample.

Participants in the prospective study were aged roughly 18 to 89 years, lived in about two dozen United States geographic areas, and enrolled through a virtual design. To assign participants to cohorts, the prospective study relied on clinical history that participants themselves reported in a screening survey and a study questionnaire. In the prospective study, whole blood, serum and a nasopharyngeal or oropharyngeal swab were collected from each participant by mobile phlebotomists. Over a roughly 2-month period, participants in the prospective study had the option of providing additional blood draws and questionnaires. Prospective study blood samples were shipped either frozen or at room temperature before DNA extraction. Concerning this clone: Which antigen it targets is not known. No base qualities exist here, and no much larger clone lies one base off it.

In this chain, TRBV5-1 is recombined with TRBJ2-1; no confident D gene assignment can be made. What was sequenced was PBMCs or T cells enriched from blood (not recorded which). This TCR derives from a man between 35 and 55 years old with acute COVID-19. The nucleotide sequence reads TGCGCCAGCAGCTTGGGATCGTCCGGTGAGCAGTTCTTC. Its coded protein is CASSLGSSGEQFF.